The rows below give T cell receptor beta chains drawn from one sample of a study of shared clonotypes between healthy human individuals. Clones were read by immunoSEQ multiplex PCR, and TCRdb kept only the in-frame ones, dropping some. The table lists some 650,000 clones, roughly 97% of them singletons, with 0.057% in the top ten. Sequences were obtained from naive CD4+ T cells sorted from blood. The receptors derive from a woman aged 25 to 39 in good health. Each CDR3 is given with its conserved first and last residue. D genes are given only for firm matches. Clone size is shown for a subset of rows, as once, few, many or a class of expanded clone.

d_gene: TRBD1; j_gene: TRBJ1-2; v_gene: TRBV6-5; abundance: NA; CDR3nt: TGTGCCAGCAGTCCCGGGACAGGAAGTTACTATGGCTACACCTTC; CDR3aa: CASSPGTGSYYGYTF
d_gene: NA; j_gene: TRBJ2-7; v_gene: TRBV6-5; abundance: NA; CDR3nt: TGTGCCACTCTCAAACCGGGCCCCTACTACGAGCAGTACTTC; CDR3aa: CATLKPGPYYEQYF
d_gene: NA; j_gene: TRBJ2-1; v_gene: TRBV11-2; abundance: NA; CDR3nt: TGTGCCAGCAGCTTAGACGGGTGGGATCGGGCGTTCTTC; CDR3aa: CASSLDGWDRAFF
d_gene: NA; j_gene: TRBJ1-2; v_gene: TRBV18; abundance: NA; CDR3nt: TGTGCCAGCTCACCAACTTCACTACAGGATGGCTACACCTTC; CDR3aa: CASSPTSLQDGYTF
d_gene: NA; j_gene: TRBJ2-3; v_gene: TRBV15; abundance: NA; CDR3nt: TGTGCCACCAGGACCGGGACAATCACAGATACGCAGTATTTT; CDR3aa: CATRTGTITDTQYF
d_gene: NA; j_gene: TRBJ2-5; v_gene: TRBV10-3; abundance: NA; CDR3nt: TGTGCCATCAGTGACAGAAAAGAGACCCAGTACTTC; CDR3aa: CAISDRKETQYF
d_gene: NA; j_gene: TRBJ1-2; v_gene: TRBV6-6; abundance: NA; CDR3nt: TGTGCCAGCAGTTACTCGAAGGGGAACCTTAACTATGGCTACACCTTC; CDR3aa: CASSYSKGNLNYGYTF
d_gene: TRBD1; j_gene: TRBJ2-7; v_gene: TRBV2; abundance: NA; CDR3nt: TGTGTCACAACTCGGGACAGCTCCTACGAGCAGTACTTC; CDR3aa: CVTTRDSSYEQYF
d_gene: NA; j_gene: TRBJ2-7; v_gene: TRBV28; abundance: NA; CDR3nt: TGTGCCAGCAGAATTCGCCGGGGTAGTACCTACGAGCAGTACTTC; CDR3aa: CASRIRRGSTYEQYF
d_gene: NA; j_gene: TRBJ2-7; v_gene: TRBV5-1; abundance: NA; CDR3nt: TGCGCCAGCAGCTTGGAAGGGTTTGGGGAGCAGTACTTC; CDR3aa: CASSLEGFGEQYF
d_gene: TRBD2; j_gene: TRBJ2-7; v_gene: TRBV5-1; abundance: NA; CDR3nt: TGCGCCAGCAGCTTGGTAATAGCGGGGGCTGGTCGATACTACGAGCAGTACTTC; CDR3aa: CASSLVIAGAGRYYEQYF
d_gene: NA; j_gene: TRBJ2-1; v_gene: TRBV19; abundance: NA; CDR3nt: TGTGCCAGTAGTATAACCCTTACAGGGAGCTCCTACAATGAGCAGTTCTTC; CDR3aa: CASSITLTGSSYNEQFF
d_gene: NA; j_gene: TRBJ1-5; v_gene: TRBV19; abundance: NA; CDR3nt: TGTGCCAGTAAGTTTGGGGAGGGTCAGCCCCAGCATTTT; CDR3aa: CASKFGEGQPQHF
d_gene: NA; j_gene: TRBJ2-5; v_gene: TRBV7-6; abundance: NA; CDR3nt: TGTGCCAGCAGCCTCGGGGTTCACGACGGGACCCAGTACTTC; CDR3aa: CASSLGVHDGTQYF
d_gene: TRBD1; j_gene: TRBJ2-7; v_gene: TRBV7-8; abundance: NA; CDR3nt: TGTGCCAGCAACAGGGGGCTCGACGAGCAGTACTTC; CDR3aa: CASNRGLDEQYF
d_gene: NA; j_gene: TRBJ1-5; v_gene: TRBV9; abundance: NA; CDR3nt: TGTGCCAGCAGCGTGGGGCGAATCAATCAGCCCCAGCATTTT; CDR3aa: CASSVGRINQPQHF
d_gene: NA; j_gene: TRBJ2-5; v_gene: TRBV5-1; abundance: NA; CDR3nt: TGCGCCAGCAGTTCCAGCGAAGAGACCCAGTACTTC; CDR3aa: CASSSSEETQYF
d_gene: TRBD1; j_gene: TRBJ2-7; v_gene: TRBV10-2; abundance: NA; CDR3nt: TGCGCCAGCAGTTCCTACCCGGGACAGGGGGCCGACGAGCAGTACTTC; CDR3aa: CASSSYPGQGADEQYF
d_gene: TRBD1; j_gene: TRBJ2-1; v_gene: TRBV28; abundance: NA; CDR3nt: TGTGCCAGCACCTCGCCGACCAGGGGGATTCTCAATGAGCAGTTCTTC; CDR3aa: CASTSPTRGILNEQFF
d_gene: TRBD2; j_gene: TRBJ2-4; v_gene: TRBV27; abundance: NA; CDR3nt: TGTGCCAGCAGTTCTGGGACTAGGCGGGGGAACATTCAGTACTTC; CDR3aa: CASSSGTRRGNIQYF
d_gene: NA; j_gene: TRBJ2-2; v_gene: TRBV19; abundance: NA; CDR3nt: TGTGCCAGTAGTATATCGAGCGCTAGCTGGAGAGCGAACACCGGGGAGCTGTTTTTT; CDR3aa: CASSISSASWRANTGELFF
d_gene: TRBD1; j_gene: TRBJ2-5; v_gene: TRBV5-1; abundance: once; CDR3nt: TGCGCCAGCAGCCTCCACGCGGGACAGGGGCCAGAGACCCAGTACTTC; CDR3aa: CASSLHAGQGPETQYF
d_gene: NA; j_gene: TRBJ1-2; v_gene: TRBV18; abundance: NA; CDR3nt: TGTGCCAGCTCACCCCACCCGGATGGAGGGGGAGCCTATGGCTACACCTTC; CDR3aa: CASSPHPDGGGAYGYTF
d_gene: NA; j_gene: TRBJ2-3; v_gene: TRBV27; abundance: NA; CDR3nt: TGTGCCAGCAGTTTAACCGGACAGAAAGATACGCAGTATTTT; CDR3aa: CASSLTGQKDTQYF
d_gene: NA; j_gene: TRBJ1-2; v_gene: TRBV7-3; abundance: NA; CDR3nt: TGTGCCAGCTCGGCAGCCAATAACTATGGCTACACCTTC; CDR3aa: CASSAANNYGYTF
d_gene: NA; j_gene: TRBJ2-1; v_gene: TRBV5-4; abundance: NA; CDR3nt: TGTGCCAGCAGATCCGAAAGCTCCTACAATGAGCAGTTCTTC; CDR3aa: CASRSESSYNEQFF
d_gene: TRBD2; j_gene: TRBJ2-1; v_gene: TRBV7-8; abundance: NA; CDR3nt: TGTGCCAGCAGCTTGGTAGCGGGAAGCTCCTACAATGAGCAGTTCTTC; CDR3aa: CASSLVAGSSYNEQFF
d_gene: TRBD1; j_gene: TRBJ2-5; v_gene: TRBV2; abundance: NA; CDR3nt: TGTGCCAGCAGGGCACGAGGGACAGGCCAAGAGACCCAGTACTTC; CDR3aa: CASRARGTGQETQYF
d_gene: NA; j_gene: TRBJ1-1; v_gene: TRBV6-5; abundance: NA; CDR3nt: TGTGCCAGCAGTTCCGCCGGGGGGGGCAAGAACACTGAAGCTTTCTTT; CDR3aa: CASSSAGGGKNTEAFF
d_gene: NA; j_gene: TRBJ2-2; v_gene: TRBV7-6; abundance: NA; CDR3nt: TGTGCCAGCAGCTTATACACCGGGGAGCTGTTTTTT; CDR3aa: CASSLYTGELFF
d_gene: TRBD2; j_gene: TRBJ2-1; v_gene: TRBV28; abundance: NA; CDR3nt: TGTGCCAGCACGGGACTAGCGCCTTCCTACAATGAGCAGTTCTTC; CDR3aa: CASTGLAPSYNEQFF
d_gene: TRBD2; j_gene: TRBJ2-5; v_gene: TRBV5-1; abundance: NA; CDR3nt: TGCGCCAGCAGCGTCCCGACTAGCGGGGCGTTTGCGACCCAGTACTTC; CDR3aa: CASSVPTSGAFATQYF
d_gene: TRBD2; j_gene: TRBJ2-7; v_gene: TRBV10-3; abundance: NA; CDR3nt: TGTGCCACCGCCCACGGGACTAGCGGCTACGAGCAGTACTTC; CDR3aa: CATAHGTSGYEQYF
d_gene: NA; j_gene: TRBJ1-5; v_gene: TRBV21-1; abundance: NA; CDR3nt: TGTGCCAGCCTTAACAGGGTCGGTCAGCCCCAGCATTTT; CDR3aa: CASLNRVGQPQHF
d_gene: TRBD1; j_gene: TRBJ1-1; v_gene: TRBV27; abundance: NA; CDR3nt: TGTGCCAGCAGTTCCGGGACAGGCCGGAACACTGAAGCTTTCTTT; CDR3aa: CASSSGTGRNTEAFF
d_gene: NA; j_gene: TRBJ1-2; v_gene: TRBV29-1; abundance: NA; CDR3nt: TGCAGCGTTGACGACATCAGCTATGGCTACACCTTC; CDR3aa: CSVDDISYGYTF
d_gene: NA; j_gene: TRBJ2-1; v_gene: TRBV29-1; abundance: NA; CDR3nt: TGCAGCGTTGTGGGGGGGGACGACAGGGACTTATCCTACAATGAGCAGTTCTTC; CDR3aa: CSVVGGDDRDLSYNEQFF
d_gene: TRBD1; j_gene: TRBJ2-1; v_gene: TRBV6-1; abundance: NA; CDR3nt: TGTGCCAGCAGCCTCCGGGACAGGGGGCGTGAGCAGTTCTTC; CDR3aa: CASSLRDRGREQFF
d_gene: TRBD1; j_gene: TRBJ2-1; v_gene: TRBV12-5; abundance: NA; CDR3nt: TGTGCTAGTGGTTGGGGGACAGGGAGAGAGCAGTTCTTC; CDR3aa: CASGWGTGREQFF
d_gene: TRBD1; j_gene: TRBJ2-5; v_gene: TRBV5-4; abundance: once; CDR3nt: TGTGCCAGCAGCTTGTCCGGGACAGGGGAAGAGACCCAGTACTTC; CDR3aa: CASSLSGTGEETQYF
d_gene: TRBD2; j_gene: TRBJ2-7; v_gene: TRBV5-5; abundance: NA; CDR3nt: TGTGCCAGCAGCTTGGCTGCGGGAGCGTCAACCTACGAGCAGTACTTC; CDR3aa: CASSLAAGASTYEQYF
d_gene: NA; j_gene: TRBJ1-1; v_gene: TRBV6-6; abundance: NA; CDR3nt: TGTGCCAGCAGTTACAGGGTTAACACTGAAGCTTTCTTT; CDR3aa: CASSYRVNTEAFF
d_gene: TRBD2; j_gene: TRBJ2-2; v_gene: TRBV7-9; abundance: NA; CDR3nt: TGTGCCAGCAGCCCACAGCGACTAGCGGGGGATAACACCGGGGAGCTGTTTTTT; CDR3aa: CASSPQRLAGDNTGELFF
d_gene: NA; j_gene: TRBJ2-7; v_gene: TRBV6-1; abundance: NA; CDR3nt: TGTGCCAGCAGTGAAGCGGGCAGGGTAGGCGAGCAGTACTTC; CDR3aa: CASSEAGRVGEQYF
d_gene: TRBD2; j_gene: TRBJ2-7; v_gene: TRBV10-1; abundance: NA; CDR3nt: TGCGCCAATCTACGTAATAGCGGGGACTACGAGCAGTACTTC; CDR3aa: CANLRNSGDYEQYF
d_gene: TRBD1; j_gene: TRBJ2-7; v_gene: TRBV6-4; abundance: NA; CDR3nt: TGTGCCAGCAGCTTAGGGACAGGGAGTTCTTACGAGCAGTACTTC; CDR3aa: CASSLGTGSSYEQYF
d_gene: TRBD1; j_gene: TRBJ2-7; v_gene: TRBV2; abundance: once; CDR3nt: TGTGCCAGCAAAGAGGACAGGGGTCGTTACGAGCAGTACTTC; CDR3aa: CASKEDRGRYEQYF
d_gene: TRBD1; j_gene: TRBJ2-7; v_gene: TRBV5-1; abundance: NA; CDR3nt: TGCGCCAGCAGCTTGGGTGGGGTGCAGGGGGCGTCCGAGCAGTACTTC; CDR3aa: CASSLGGVQGASEQYF
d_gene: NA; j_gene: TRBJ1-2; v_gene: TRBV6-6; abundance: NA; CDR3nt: TGTGCCAGCAGTTATGGGGGGAGGAATGGCTACACCTTC; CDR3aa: CASSYGGRNGYTF
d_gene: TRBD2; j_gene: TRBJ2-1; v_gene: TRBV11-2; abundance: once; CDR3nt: TGTGCCAGCAGCTTATTTGCGGGAGGGCCCGGCAATGAGCAGTTCTTC; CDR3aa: CASSLFAGGPGNEQFF
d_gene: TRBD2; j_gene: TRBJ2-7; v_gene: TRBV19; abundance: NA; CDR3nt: TGTGCCAGTAGGCTAACTAGCGGGAGTCGCCACGAGCAGTACTTC; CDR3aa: CASRLTSGSRHEQYF
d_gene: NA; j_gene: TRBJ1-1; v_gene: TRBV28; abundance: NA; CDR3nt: TGTGCCAGCAATATCAGGGGACGGAATGAAGCTTTCTTT; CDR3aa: CASNIRGRNEAFF
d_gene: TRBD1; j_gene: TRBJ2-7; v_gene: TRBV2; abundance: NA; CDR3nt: TGTGCCAGCAGTGAAGTATGGCGAGACAGGGCACTCACCTACGAGCAGTACTTC; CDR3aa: CASSEVWRDRALTYEQYF
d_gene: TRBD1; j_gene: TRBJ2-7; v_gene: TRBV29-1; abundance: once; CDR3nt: TGCAGCGCCCGGGACAGTTCCTACGAGCAGTACTTC; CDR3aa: CSARDSSYEQYF